What follows describes a single T cell receptor (beta chain). Other DNA sequences within the sample encode an identical CDR3. This sample is drawn from a study of blood T cell repertoires in COVID-19. The wider study: Both acute and convalescent COVID-19 samples were obtained from the United States, Italy and Spain. T cells, B-cell-depleted T cells, or PBMCs supplied cDNA or gDNA.

Original processing notes: Estimation of nucleated cell counts relied on the amplification of reference gene primers. Libraries were prepared by immunoSEQ multiplex PCR; TCRdb keeps only in-frame clonotypes and omits some of them. V and J calls and clone size come straight from that table; D and trimming were deduced from the DNA. Of over 12,000 clones in the sample, about nine tenths were seen once. CDR3 size: 15 residues. Germline V CDR1 and CDR2: MNHEY, SMNVEV (reference sequence). V gave up 5 bases and J gave up 4 bases; unmatched junction bases: 6. The sequence derives from a human donor in a cohort sampled during active COVID-19. The chain has TRBV27 and TRBJ2-1; 9 positions match TRBD2. Material for sequencing was peripheral blood. CDR3 nucleotide sequence: TGTGCCAGCAGTCCCGGTCTAGCGGGGTACAATGAGCAGTTCTTC. Translating it yields CASSPGLAGYNEQFF.